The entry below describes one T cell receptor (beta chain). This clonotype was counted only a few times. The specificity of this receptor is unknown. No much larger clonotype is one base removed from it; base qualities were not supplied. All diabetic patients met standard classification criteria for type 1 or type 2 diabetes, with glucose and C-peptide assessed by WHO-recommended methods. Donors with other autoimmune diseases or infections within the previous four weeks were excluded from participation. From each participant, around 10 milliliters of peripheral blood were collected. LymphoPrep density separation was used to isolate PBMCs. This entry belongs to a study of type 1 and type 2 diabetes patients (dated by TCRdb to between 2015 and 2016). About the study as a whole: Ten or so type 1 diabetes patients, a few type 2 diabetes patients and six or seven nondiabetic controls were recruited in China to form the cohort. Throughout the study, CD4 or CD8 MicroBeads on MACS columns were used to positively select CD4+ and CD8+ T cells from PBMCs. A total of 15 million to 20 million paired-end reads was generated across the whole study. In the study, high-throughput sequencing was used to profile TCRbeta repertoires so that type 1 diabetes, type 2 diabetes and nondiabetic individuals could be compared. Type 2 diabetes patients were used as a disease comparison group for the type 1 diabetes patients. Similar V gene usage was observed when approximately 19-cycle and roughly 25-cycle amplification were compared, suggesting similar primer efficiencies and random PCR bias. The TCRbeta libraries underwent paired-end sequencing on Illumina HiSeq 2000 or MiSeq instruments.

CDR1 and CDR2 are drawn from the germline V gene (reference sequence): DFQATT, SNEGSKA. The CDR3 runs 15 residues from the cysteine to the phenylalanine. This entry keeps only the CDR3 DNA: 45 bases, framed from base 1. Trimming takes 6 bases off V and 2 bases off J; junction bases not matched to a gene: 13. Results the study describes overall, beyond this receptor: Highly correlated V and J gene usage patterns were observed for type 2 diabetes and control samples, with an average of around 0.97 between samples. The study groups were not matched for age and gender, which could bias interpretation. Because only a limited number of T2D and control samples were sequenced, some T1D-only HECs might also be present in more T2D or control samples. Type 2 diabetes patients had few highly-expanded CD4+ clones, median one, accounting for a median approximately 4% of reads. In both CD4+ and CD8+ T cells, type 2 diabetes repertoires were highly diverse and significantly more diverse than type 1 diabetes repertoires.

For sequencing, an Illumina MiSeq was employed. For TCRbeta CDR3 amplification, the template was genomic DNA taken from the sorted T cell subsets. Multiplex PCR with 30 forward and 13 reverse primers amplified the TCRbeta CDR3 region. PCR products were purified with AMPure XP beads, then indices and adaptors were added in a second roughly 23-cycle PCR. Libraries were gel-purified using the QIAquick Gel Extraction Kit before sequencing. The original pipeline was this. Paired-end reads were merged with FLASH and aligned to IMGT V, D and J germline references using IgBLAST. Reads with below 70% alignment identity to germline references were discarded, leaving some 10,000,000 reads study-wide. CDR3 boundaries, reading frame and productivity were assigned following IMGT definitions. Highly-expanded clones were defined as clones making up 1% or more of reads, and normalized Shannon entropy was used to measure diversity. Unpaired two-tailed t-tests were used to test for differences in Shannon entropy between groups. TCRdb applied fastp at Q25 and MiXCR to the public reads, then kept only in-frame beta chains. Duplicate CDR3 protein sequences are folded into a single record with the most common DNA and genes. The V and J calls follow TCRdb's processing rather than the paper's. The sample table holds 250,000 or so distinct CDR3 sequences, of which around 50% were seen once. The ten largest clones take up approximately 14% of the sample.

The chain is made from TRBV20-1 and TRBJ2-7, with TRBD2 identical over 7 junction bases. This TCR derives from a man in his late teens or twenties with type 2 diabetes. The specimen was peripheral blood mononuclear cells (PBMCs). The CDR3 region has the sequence CSAPGLDGVTYEQYF. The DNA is TGCAGTGCACCCGGACTAGACGGGGTTACCTACGAGCAGTACTTC.